This TCR beta chain was identified during a study of regulatory T cells in long-lasting Graves disease. Libraries of TCR beta came from iRepertoire HTBI primers plus Arm-PCR of CDR3 regions. In the original processing: From all samples, identification returned 14 TRBJ and around 62 TRBV segments. TCRdb re-called the multiplex PCR reads through MiXCR, storing one row per CDR3 protein. TCRdb, not the original authors, processed these V and J calls. The data contain hundreds of thousands of distinct CDR3 sequences, 15% to 17% of them seen just once; the ten biggest clones take up approximately 21%. At least ten counts were recorded for this clonotype. Its antigen remains unknown. As for time point: newly diagnosed GD, antithyroid drugs for less than 3 months. TCR sequences were obtained from RNA taken from PBMCs. The patients were enrolled through endocrinology in Xi'an, China. The CDR3 contains 15 residues. J was trimmed by 4 bases and V by 5 bases; bases with no gene match: 8. The germline V gene has CDR1 SNHLY and CDR2 FYNNEI.

The study's findings and limits: Segments TRBV28, TRBJ1-2 and TRBJ2-5 showed preferential usage in persistent disease.

The clonotype originates from a female donor with Graves disease. Sample: peripheral blood mononuclear cells (PBMCs), taken at new diagnosis, from a patient treated with antithyroid drugs. This chain connects TRBV2 to TRBJ2-7; 10 nucleotides align to TRBD2. The CDR3 DNA reads as TGTGCCAGCAGTCCTCGGAGTAGCGGGAGGTACGAGCAGTACTTC. Its translation is CASSPRSSGRYEQYF.